Included here is one T cell receptor (beta chain) sequence, with context. Its target is unknown. The entry originates in a study of cytomegalovirus exposure and HLA in healthy donors. Vbeta (60) and Jbeta (13) primers were used in the PCR. The method was immunoSEQ multiplex PCR; TCRdb's version includes in-frame clones alone and lacks a portion of them. This sample has about 150,000 clones; 79% occur once, and the top ten carry about 6.7%. General study points: Information on immune exposure was restricted to one variable (CMV serostatus).

The V gene's germline CDR1 is LNHDA and CDR2 SQIVND (reference sequence). Trimming at V came to 5 bases and at J to 0 bases, leaving 9 bases not matched to a gene. The CDR3 consists of 16 residues. The source is a man aged 50 to 59 in good health and CMV-seropositive. Material for sequencing was PBMCs. The rearrangement joins TRBV19 to TRBJ1-1; the match to TRBD1 covers 7 bases. CDR3 sequence reads: CASSGRSGGMNTEAFF. CDR3 nucleotide sequence: TGTGCCAGTAGTGGAAGGTCAGGGGGAATGAACACTGAAGCTTTCTTT.